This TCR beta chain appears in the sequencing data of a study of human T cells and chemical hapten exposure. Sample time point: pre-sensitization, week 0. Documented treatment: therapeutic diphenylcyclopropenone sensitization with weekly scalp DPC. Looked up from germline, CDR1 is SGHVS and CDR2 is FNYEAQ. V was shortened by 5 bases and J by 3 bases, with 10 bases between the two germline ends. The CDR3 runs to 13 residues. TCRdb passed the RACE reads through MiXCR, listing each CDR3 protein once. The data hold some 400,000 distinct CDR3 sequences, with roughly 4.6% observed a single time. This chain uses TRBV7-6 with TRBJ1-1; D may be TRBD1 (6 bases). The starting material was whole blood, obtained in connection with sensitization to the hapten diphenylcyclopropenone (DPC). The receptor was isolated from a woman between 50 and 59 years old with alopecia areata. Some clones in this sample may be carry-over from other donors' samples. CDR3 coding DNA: TGTGCCAGCAGCGCGGGACAAGACACTGAAGCTTTCTTT. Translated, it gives CASSAGQDTEAFF.